The text below deals with one T cell receptor (beta chain). Sequencing used immunoSEQ multiplex PCR; TCRdb keeps in-frame clones, though not all of them. This table holds under 2.5 million clones, 85% to 95% found once. This entry comes from a study of shared clonotypes between healthy human individuals. The CDR3 totals 12 residues. V lost 1 base and J 9 bases, leaving 10 bases between the germline ends. Per the germline V gene, CDR1 is MDHEN and CDR2 is SYDVKM. The rearrangement joins TRBV28 to TRBJ2-7; the D is unclear. This clonotype was sampled from a man aged 18 to 29 in good health. Some clones in this sample may be carry-over from other donors' samples. Sequencing used naive CD4+ T cells from PBMCs. Subset given: CD45RA+ positively selected. The CDR3 loop is CASSLFVGGQYF. The CDR3 bases are TGTGCCAGCAGTTTATTCGTTGGTGGGCAGTACTTC.